The entry below gives a single T cell receptor beta chain sequence along with its context. Its matching antigen is unknown. The assay was immunoSEQ multiplex PCR, and TCRdb's table has in-frame clones only and misses some. This sample has 150,000 or so clones, with about 90% found just once. The data stem from a study of cytomegalovirus exposure and HLA in healthy donors. Study overall: It was reported in a later analysis that the same platform had been used for the 120 or so validation repertoires as for the approximately 700 first-cohort repertoires.

Whole-study results and caveats: Rarity characterized most TCR sequences, yet some public TCRs appeared in many donors. Associated with cytomegalovirus, according to the listing, were about 160 TCR beta chains. There were a few CMV-associated chains whose specificity for CMV antigens was confirmed in vitro.

This receptor was taken from a woman younger than 45 in good health and CMV-seropositive. Sequenced input: PBMCs.

The CDR3 loop is CASRPGGIAYEQYF. In nucleotides, the CDR3 is TGTGCCAGCAGGCCGGGGGGAATTGCCTACGAGCAGTACTTC. The V call is TRBV11-2, the J call TRBJ2-7; 7 positions agree with TRBD2. The CDR3 length is 14 residues. Trimming took 6 bases from V and 2 from J; bases not matched to a gene: 7. Germline V gene data show CDR1 as SGHAT and CDR2 as FQNNGV.